This TCR beta chain comes out of a study of graft-versus-host responses after intestinal transplantation. Background on the study: Recipients were given multivisceral, liver-intestinal, or isolated intestinal transplants. Each patient got anti-thymocyte globulin induction, then tacrolimus and steroids for roughly 3 years. Study conclusions and caveats: GvH clones turned up in recipient marrow; some had shown up first in ileum or blood. Peak GvH clone levels in circulation were associated with early post-transplant HvG declines.

Repertoires were generated with immunoSEQ multiplex PCR, while TCRdb's copy carries only in-frame clones and drops some. The sample carries approximately 33,000 clones, approximately 80% recorded once. To note about this clone: The antigen is not known.

The input for sequencing was unstimulated CD8+ T cells sorted from spleen or lymph node cells, taken before intestinal transplant. The origin of this receptor is a human donor who received an intestinal transplant.

The CDR3 region is CASEAPSSYEQYF. CDR3 in DNA: TGTGCCAGCGAAGCGCCTAGCTCCTACGAGCAGTACTTC. This chain joins TRBV6-1 and TRBJ2-7; no clear D gene. Trimming removed 8 bases at V and 0 bases at J, with 11 bases between. The CDR3 is made up of 13 amino acids. The germline CDR1 and CDR2 sequences are MNHNS and SASEGT.